The sequence of this TCR beta chain was determined in a study of spatial heterogeneity in lung cancer. As for the study in general: 72 TRACERx patients with early, untreated non-small cell lung cancer donated samples. Where they were available, follow-up PBMC samples were sequenced, at a median of about 25 months after resection. General study points: There were more appearances of ubiquitous expanded tumor TCRs in blood at resection than at follow-up.

This clonotype was observed many times. The target antigen is unknown. V was cut by 0 bases and J by 3 bases, with 7 bases left in between. This CDR3 is built from 13 residues. CDR1 and CDR2 (germline): SGHDT, YYEEEE. Unique molecular identifiers tagged every individual TCR cDNA molecule. In TCRdb, the 5' RACE reads were re-called with MiXCR into one record per CDR3 protein. This table has some 110,000 distinct CDR3 sequences, about 12% appearing once. The time point denotes: blood at routine non-recurrence follow-up after resection. Whole RNA, isolated from tumor, nontumor lung or frozen PBMC, was sequenced without prior sorting.

The receptor's source is a male donor with early-stage non-small cell lung cancer. V usage is TRBV5-6 and J usage is TRBJ2-7; D remains ambiguous. Sequencing was performed on PBMCs, taken at follow-up. The CDR3 protein is CASSLEQLYEQYF. The DNA for the CDR3 is TGTGCCAGCAGCTTGGAACAGCTCTACGAGCAGTACTTC.